This TCR beta chain was identified in a study of blood T cells in healthy people across ages. Whole-study context: About one barcoded beta molecule per two T cells was captured by template switching. General observations from the study: The study found TCR beta diversity correlated strongly with naive T cell percentage.

The CDR3 is 13 residues long. Trimming left V 8 bases short and J 4 bases short, with 14 bases between. The germline V gene encodes CDR1 SGHDN and CDR2 FVKESK. Sample-barcoded 5' priming and a J-beta primer mix drove a second PCR of roughly 7 to 11 cycles. All cDNA molecules were each tagged by a template-switch adaptor with 12 random nucleotides. TCRdb fed the 5' RACE reads into MiXCR, producing one record per CDR3 protein. This sample has around 900,000 distinct CDR3 sequences; under 30% occur once, and the top ten carry about 18%. This clonotype appeared many times. Its antigen is not identified. This chain connects TRBV14 to TRBJ2-5; unclear D gene. The sample comprised blood. This receptor was obtained from a woman of 80 years or more in good health. CDR3 DNA sequence: TGTGCCAGCCGCAGCACTGCGCCAGAGACCCAGTACTTC. Residues: CASRSTAPETQYF.